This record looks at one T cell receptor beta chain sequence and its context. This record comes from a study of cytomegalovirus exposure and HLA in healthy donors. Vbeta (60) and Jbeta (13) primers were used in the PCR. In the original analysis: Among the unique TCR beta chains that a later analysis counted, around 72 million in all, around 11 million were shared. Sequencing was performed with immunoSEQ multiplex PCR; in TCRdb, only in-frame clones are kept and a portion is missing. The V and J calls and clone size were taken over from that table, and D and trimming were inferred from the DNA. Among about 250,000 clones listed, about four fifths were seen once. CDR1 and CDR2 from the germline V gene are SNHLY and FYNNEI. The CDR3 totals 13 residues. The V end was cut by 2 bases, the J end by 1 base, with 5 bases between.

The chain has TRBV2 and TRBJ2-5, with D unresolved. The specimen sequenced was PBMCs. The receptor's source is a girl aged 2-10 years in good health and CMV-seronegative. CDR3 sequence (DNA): TGTGCCAGCAGTGAAAACAGCCAAGAGACCCAGTACTTC. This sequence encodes CASSENSQETQYF. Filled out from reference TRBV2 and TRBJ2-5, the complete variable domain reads EPEVTQTPSHQVTQMGQEVILRCVPISNHLYFYWYRQILGQKVEFLVSFYNNEISEKSEIFDDQFSVERPDGSNFTLKIRSTKLEDSAMYFCASSENSQETQYFGPGTRLLVL.